The clone carrying this TCR beta chain was seen only once. The sample belongs to a study of blood T cell repertoires in COVID-19. As for the study in general: Collection of acute and convalescent COVID-19 samples took place in the United States, Italy and Spain. In each case, the material was cDNA or gDNA derived from T cells, B-cell-depleted T cells, or PBMCs.

Source study methods: Amplified reference gene primers provided the basis for estimating nucleated cell counts. Libraries were prepared by immunoSEQ multiplex PCR; TCRdb keeps only in-frame clonotypes and omits some of them. The V and J calls and clone size were taken over from that table, and D and trimming were inferred from the DNA. The top ten clones hold about 3.2% of a sample with 45,000 to 65,000 clones, just under 85% of them seen once. The clonotype was recovered from a man in his 60s with acute or convalescent COVID-19. The sample was peripheral blood.

The CDR3 bases are TGTGCCAGCAGCCGCCGACAGGGCCATCAGCCCCAGCATTTT. This encodes CASSRRQGHQPQHF. The V call is TRBV28, the J call TRBJ1-5, with 7 positions matching TRBD1. V gave up 6 bases and J gave up 5 bases; unmatched junction bases: 7. Germline V gene lookup returns CDR1 MDHEN and CDR2 SYDVKM. CDR3 length: 14 residues.